Sequencing of this T cell receptor beta chain was carried out in a study of radiotherapy plus CTLA-4 blockade in lung cancer. The table came from immunoSEQ multiplex PCR; TCRdb's copy has only in-frame clones and leaves some out. The table has around 130,000 clones, around 90% seen once. Points from the study as a whole: In blood, after radiotherapy plus ipilimumab, tumor-derived TCR clones expanded.

For this clone: Its antigen is unknown. Other DNA sequences from this sample encode an identical CDR3 as well.

Chemo-refractory metastatic non-small-cell lung cancer patients underwent focal radiation alongside CTLA-4 blockade with ipilimumab. V trimming: 4 bases; J trimming: 1 base; junction bases outside the gene matches: 5. CDR1 and CDR2 (germline): SGHRS, YFSETQ. CDR3 length: 15 residues. The sequenced sample was peripheral blood, obtained from a patient treated with radiotherapy plus ipilimumab. This chain links TRBV5-1 with TRBJ2-3; 8 nucleotides agree with TRBD1. This TCR came from a human donor with non-small cell lung cancer that progressed on radiotherapy plus ipilimumab. The CDR3 DNA follows: TGCGCCAGCAGCCTTGACAGGGGCGGCACAGATACGCAGTATTTT. It encodes CASSLDRGGTDTQYF.